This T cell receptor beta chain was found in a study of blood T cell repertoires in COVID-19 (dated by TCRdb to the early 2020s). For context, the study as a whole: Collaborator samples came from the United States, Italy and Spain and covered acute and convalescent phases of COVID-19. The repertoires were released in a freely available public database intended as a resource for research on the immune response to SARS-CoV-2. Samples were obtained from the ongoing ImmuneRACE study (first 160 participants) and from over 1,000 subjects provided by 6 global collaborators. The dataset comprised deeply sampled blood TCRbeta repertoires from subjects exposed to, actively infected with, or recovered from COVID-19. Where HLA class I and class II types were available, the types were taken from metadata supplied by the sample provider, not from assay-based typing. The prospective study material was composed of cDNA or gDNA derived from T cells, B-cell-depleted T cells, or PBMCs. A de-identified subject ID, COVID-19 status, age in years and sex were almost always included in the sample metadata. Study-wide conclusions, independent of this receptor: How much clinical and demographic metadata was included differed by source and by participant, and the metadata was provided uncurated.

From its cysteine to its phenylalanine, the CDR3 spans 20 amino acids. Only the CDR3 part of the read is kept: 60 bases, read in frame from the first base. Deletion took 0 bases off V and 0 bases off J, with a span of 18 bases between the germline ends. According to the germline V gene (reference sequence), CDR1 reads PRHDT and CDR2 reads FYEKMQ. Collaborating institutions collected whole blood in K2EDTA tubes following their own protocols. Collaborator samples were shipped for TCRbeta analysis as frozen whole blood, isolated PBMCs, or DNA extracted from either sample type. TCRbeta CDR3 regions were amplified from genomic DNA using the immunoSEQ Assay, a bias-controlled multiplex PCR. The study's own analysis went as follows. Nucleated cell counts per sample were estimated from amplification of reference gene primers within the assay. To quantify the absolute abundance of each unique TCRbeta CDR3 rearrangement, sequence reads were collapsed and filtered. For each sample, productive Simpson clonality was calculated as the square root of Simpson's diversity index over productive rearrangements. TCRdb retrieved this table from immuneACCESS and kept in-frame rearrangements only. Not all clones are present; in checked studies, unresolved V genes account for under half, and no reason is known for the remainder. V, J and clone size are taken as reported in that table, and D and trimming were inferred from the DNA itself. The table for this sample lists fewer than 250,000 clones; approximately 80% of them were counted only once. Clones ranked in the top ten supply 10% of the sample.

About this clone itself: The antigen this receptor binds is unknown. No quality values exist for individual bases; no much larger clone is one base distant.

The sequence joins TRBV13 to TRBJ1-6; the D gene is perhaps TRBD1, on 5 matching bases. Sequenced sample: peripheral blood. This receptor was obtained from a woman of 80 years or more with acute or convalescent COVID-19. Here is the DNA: TGTGCCAGCAGCTTAGGGTGGTTGGGGGACTCGAGCTCCTATAATTCACCCCTCCACTTT. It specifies CASSLGWLGDSSSYNSPLHF.